Listed below are T cell receptor beta chains from one sample, sequenced in a study of T cell repertoires in cytomegalovirus infection. These receptors have no known antigen. TCRdb itself ran the reads through MiXCR, one entry per CDR3 protein. The sample consists of roughly 860,000 distinct CDR3 sequences, approximately 29% of them appearing once. This specimen consisted of cultured CD8+ T cells from PBMCs, obtained from culture after CMV antigen stimulation. The receptors were sampled from a human donor in good health (CMV status not recorded). Some clones in this sample may be carry-over from other donors' samples. Both conserved end residues are part of each CDR3. D genes are given only for firm matches. Some rows have no size entry. The others give once, few or many, or a class for an expanded clone.

d_gene | j_gene | abundance | v_gene | CDR3nt | CDR3aa
. | TRBJ1-2 | . | TRBV20-1 | TGCAGTGATAACCGGGAAGCGGACTATGGCTACACCTTC | CSDNREADYGYTF
. | TRBJ2-2 | few | TRBV14 | TGTGCCAGCAGCCCGGAGTGGAGAAACACCGGGGAGCTGTTTTTT | CASSPEWRNTGELFF
. | TRBJ1-1 | many | TRBV7-2 | TGTGCCAGCAGCTTGGGGCATCCTACGAACACTGAAGCTTTCTTT | CASSLGHPTNTEAFF
. | TRBJ1-2 | once | TRBV5-5 | TGTGCCAGCAGAACCGGGACCGTCTTAGCTAACTATGGCTACACCTTC | CASRTGTVLANYGYTF
. | TRBJ1-1 | . | TRBV4-1 | TGCGCCAGCAGCCAAGATCCCGGTTTCCTGAACACTGAAGCTTTCTTT | CASSQDPGFLNTEAFF
TRBD1 | TRBJ2-4 | . | TRBV12-3/TRBV12-4 | TGTGCCAGCAGCCCAGGGGGAAACATTCAGTACTTC | CASSPGGNIQYF
. | TRBJ2-1 | once | TRBV7-9 | TGTGCCAGCAGCCCGTTCCAGGGATTATCCTACAATGAGCAGTTCTTC | CASSPFQGLSYNEQFF
TRBD1 | TRBJ2-7 | many | TRBV7-6 | TGTGCCAGCAGCCTTGGGACAGTGGCGGCCTACGAGCAGTACTTC | CASSLGTVAAYEQYF
TRBD1 | TRBJ2-2 | few | TRBV20-1 | TGCAGAGCCCGGGACAGGGCGAACACCGGGGAGCTGTTTTTT | CRARDRANTGELFF
TRBD2 | TRBJ2-1 | few | TRBV20-1 | TGCAGTGCTAGAGTGGGCGGGGGGGCAAATGAGCAGTTCTTC | CSARVGGGANEQFF
TRBD1 | TRBJ1-2 | . | TRBV4-1 | TGCGCCAGCAGCCAGGTCCCCACAGGGGGCGATGTATGGGGCTACACCTTC | CASSQVPTGGDVWGYTF
. | TRBJ1-2 | . | TRBV19 | TGTGCCAGTAGTTCTCAGGGGAGTCCCTATGGCTACACCTTC | CASSSQGSPYGYTF
TRBD2 | TRBJ2-1 | . | TRBV7-9 | TGTGCCAGCAGCGCGACGACTAGCACATACAATGAGCAGTTCTTC | CASSATTSTYNEQFF
TRBD1 | TRBJ2-1 | . | TRBV19 | TGTGCCAGTAGTATAGGGACAGGGCCTACCCAGTTCTTC | CASSIGTGPTQFF
TRBD2 | TRBJ2-1 | many | TRBV7-6 | TGTGCCAGCAGCTTAAAGATGGGGGGGGGTGAGCAGTTCTTC | CASSLKMGGGEQFF